A selection of T cell receptor beta chains follows, all from one sample in a study of blood T cell repertoires in COVID-19. Using immunoSEQ multiplex PCR, the repertoire was profiled, and TCRdb retains in-frame clones only, with some absent. The sample carries 300,000 or so clones, around 87% recorded once. The sample taken for sequencing was peripheral blood. The receptors derive from a man over 45 with active or convalescent COVID-19. Both conserved end residues are part of each CDR3. Each record gives: J gene, clone size, V gene, D gene, CDR3 DNA, CDR3 protein. D genes are given only for firm matches. Clone size, where shown, is once, few, many, or a class for clones that have expanded.

J gene: TRBJ2-1
clone size: NA
V gene: TRBV5-1
D gene: TRBD2
CDR3 DNA: TGCGCCAGCAGCTTGTTCCTAGCGGGAGGGCTAGGCAATGAGCAGTTCTTC
CDR3 protein: CASSLFLAGGLGNEQFF

J gene: TRBJ1-4
clone size: NA
V gene: TRBV5-8
D gene: TRBD1
CDR3 DNA: TGTGCCAGCAGCGCGGGACAGGGGTATGAAAAACTGTTTTTT
CDR3 protein: CASSAGQGYEKLFF

J gene: TRBJ2-1
clone size: once
V gene: TRBV7-8
D gene: TRBD2
CDR3 DNA: TGTGCCAGCAGCTTACGGGCCGGGACTACGAACAATGAGCAGTTCTTC
CDR3 protein: CASSLRAGTTNNEQFF

J gene: TRBJ1-5
clone size: NA
V gene: TRBV4-1
D gene: NA
CDR3 DNA: TGCGCCAGCAGCCAAGATGGGGGACTGGGTAATCAGCCCCAGCATTTT
CDR3 protein: CASSQDGGLGNQPQHF

J gene: TRBJ1-1
clone size: once
V gene: TRBV6-5
D gene: NA
CDR3 DNA: TGTGCCAGCAGTTATTCGGAAGGGGCAGGGCAGGGTGAAGCTTTCTTT
CDR3 protein: CASSYSEGAGQGEAFF

J gene: TRBJ2-4
clone size: NA
V gene: TRBV5-4
D gene: NA
CDR3 DNA: TGTGCCAGCAGCCCTCAGGGGGGAATAGCCAAAAACATTCAGTACTTC
CDR3 protein: CASSPQGGIAKNIQYF

J gene: TRBJ2-7
clone size: NA
V gene: TRBV28
D gene: TRBD2
CDR3 DNA: TGTGCCAGCAGTTTATTGGCGGGAGGAGGGGGTACCTACGAGCAGTACTTC
CDR3 protein: CASSLLAGGGGTYEQYF

J gene: TRBJ2-2
clone size: NA
V gene: TRBV10-3
D gene: NA
CDR3 DNA: TGTGCCATCAGTGAGTCGCAGGGGATTCGCACCGGGGAGCTGTTTTTT
CDR3 protein: CAISESQGIRTGELFF

J gene: TRBJ2-3
clone size: NA
V gene: TRBV27
D gene: NA
CDR3 DNA: TGTGCCAGCAGTTTACCCGAGCGAGCCTGGAGCACAGATACGCAGTATTTT
CDR3 protein: CASSLPERAWSTDTQYF

J gene: TRBJ2-2
clone size: NA
V gene: TRBV7-3
D gene: TRBD2
CDR3 DNA: TGTGCCAGCAGTTCCCGCGGGGGGCGAAACACCGGGGAGCTGTTTTTT
CDR3 protein: CASSSRGGRNTGELFF

J gene: TRBJ1-5
clone size: NA
V gene: TRBV19
D gene: TRBD1
CDR3 DNA: TGTGCCAGTAGTATTAACAGGGGGGGTCATCAGCCCCAGCATTTT
CDR3 protein: CASSINRGGHQPQHF

J gene: TRBJ2-5
clone size: NA
V gene: TRBV19
D gene: NA
CDR3 DNA: TGTGCCAGTAGTATTAATGGAGCTCGCTTCCAAGAGACCCAGTACTTC
CDR3 protein: CASSINGARFQETQYF

J gene: TRBJ2-1
clone size: NA
V gene: TRBV2
D gene: NA
CDR3 DNA: TGTGCCAGCAGCATGGGGACTCCCGTCTACAATGAGCAGTTCTTC
CDR3 protein: CASSMGTPVYNEQFF

J gene: TRBJ2-4
clone size: NA
V gene: TRBV19
D gene: TRBD1
CDR3 DNA: TGTGCCACAGGGACAGTCATTCAGTACTTC
CDR3 protein: CATGTVIQYF

J gene: TRBJ2-1
clone size: NA
V gene: TRBV28
D gene: TRBD1
CDR3 DNA: TGTGCCAGCAGTAGGTCCGGGACAGGGGCTAATGAGCAGTTCTTC
CDR3 protein: CASSRSGTGANEQFF

J gene: TRBJ1-4
clone size: NA
V gene: TRBV28
D gene: NA
CDR3 DNA: TGTGCCAGCAGTTTATTCTCGGGTGGTAAGGAAAAACTGTTTTTT
CDR3 protein: CASSLFSGGKEKLFF

J gene: TRBJ2-5
clone size: NA
V gene: TRBV14
D gene: NA
CDR3 DNA: TGTGCCAGCAGCCAAGGCAACGACTTGGCCCAGTACTTC
CDR3 protein: CASSQGNDLAQYF

J gene: TRBJ2-7
clone size: NA
V gene: TRBV9
D gene: TRBD2
CDR3 DNA: TGTGCCAGCAGCTATGGACTAGCGGGGTCCTACGAGCAGTACTTC
CDR3 protein: CASSYGLAGSYEQYF

J gene: TRBJ1-1
clone size: NA
V gene: TRBV5-1
D gene: NA
CDR3 DNA: TGCGCCAGCAGCGAGGGACTTACCAACACTGAAGCTTTCTTT
CDR3 protein: CASSEGLTNTEAFF

J gene: TRBJ2-5
clone size: NA
V gene: TRBV4-2
D gene: TRBD2
CDR3 DNA: TGTGCCAGCAGCCAAGATCGGGGGGGGGAGACCCAGTACTTC
CDR3 protein: CASSQDRGGETQYF

J gene: TRBJ2-3
clone size: NA
V gene: TRBV30
D gene: NA
CDR3 DNA: TGTGCCTGGACCCAACAGGGTCGGGGCACAGATACGCAGTATTTT
CDR3 protein: CAWTQQGRGTDTQYF

J gene: TRBJ2-4
clone size: once
V gene: TRBV5-6
D gene: TRBD1
CDR3 DNA: TGTGCCAGCAGCTGGGGGACAGGCGGCATCGGCAGCATTCAGTACTTC
CDR3 protein: CASSWGTGGIGSIQYF

J gene: TRBJ2-2
clone size: NA
V gene: TRBV7-3
D gene: TRBD2
CDR3 DNA: TGTGCCAGCAGCCCCGGGGGGCGGGGGGCGAACACCGGGGAGCTGTTTTTT
CDR3 protein: CASSPGGRGANTGELFF

J gene: TRBJ1-2
clone size: few
V gene: TRBV19
D gene: NA
CDR3 DNA: TGTGCCAGTTCGACAGACAGCTATGGCTACACCTTC
CDR3 protein: CASSTDSYGYTF

J gene: TRBJ2-7
clone size: few
V gene: TRBV7-8
D gene: TRBD2
CDR3 DNA: TGTGCCAGCAGCCTGAGAGCTAGCGGGATCTCCTACGAGCAGTACTTC
CDR3 protein: CASSLRASGISYEQYF

J gene: TRBJ2-2
clone size: few
V gene: TRBV5-1
D gene: NA
CDR3 DNA: TGCGCCAGCAGCTGGAGCGCCACCGGGGAGCTGTTTTTT
CDR3 protein: CASSWSATGELFF

J gene: TRBJ1-5
clone size: NA
V gene: TRBV30
D gene: NA
CDR3 DNA: TGTGCCTGGAGCTTGTCGGGCAATCAGCCCCAGCATTTT
CDR3 protein: CAWSLSGNQPQHF

J gene: TRBJ1-5
clone size: NA
V gene: TRBV7-9
D gene: NA
CDR3 DNA: TGTGCCAGCAGCTTAGCTGGAGGGAGAATTAATCAGCCCCAGCATTTT
CDR3 protein: CASSLAGGRINQPQHF

J gene: TRBJ2-6
clone size: NA
V gene: TRBV7-8
D gene: NA
CDR3 DNA: TGTGCCAGCAGCTTAGGCGGGATGGCTGGGGCCAACGTCCTGACTTTC
CDR3 protein: CASSLGGMAGANVLTF

J gene: TRBJ2-2
clone size: NA
V gene: TRBV5-1
D gene: TRBD1
CDR3 DNA: TGCGCCAGCAGCCCACAGGGGCGTGGCACCGGGGAGCTGTTTTTT
CDR3 protein: CASSPQGRGTGELFF

J gene: TRBJ1-2
clone size: NA
V gene: TRBV7-9
D gene: NA
CDR3 DNA: TGTGCCAGCAGCTTTTACGGACAGTCCTATGGCTACACCTTC
CDR3 protein: CASSFYGQSYGYTF

J gene: TRBJ1-4
clone size: NA
V gene: TRBV29-1
D gene: NA
CDR3 DNA: TGCAGCGCGGGGAACGGGGAGAAACTGTTTTTT
CDR3 protein: CSAGNGEKLFF

J gene: TRBJ1-1
clone size: NA
V gene: TRBV3-1/TRBV3-2
D gene: NA
CDR3 DNA: TGTGCCAGCAGCCAAGCTTCTCGGACTGAAGCTTTCTTT
CDR3 protein: CASSQASRTEAFF

J gene: TRBJ1-4
clone size: NA
V gene: TRBV28
D gene: NA
CDR3 DNA: TGTGCCAGCAGTAGAGCCCTAGAAAAACTGTTTTTT
CDR3 protein: CASSRALEKLFF

J gene: TRBJ1-5
clone size: NA
V gene: TRBV28
D gene: NA
CDR3 DNA: TGTGCCAGCAGTTTGCAAGCGGGGGATCAGCCCCAGCATTTT
CDR3 protein: CASSLQAGDQPQHF

J gene: TRBJ1-3
clone size: NA
V gene: TRBV18
D gene: NA
CDR3 DNA: TGTGCCAGCTCACCACCCGGACAGGGAAACACCATATATTTT
CDR3 protein: CASSPPGQGNTIYF

J gene: TRBJ2-7
clone size: few
V gene: TRBV5-1
D gene: TRBD2
CDR3 DNA: TGCGCCAGCAGTTGGACTAGCGGGAGCTCCTACGAGCAGTACTTC
CDR3 protein: CASSWTSGSSYEQYF

J gene: TRBJ2-3
clone size: NA
V gene: TRBV7-6
D gene: NA
CDR3 DNA: TGTGCCAGCAGCTTACGGCCCGGGGGACAGTCCACAGATACGCAGTATTTT
CDR3 protein: CASSLRPGGQSTDTQYF

J gene: TRBJ2-3
clone size: NA
V gene: TRBV11-2
D gene: NA
CDR3 DNA: TGTGCCAGCAGCGGCGGGGCCCACACAAACACAGATACGCAGTATTTT
CDR3 protein: CASSGGAHTNTDTQYF

J gene: TRBJ2-7
clone size: NA
V gene: TRBV6-6
D gene: TRBD1
CDR3 DNA: TGTGCCAGCAGGCGGACAGGACCCTCCTACGAGCAGTACTTC
CDR3 protein: CASRRTGPSYEQYF

J gene: TRBJ1-4
clone size: NA
V gene: TRBV5-6
D gene: NA
CDR3 DNA: TGTGCCAGCAGCTTAAGACAGGCTAATGAAAAACTGTTTTTT
CDR3 protein: CASSLRQANEKLFF

J gene: TRBJ1-1
clone size: NA
V gene: TRBV29-1
D gene: NA
CDR3 DNA: TGCAGCGTTGGAAGGACACCGAACACTGAAGCTTTCTTT
CDR3 protein: CSVGRTPNTEAFF

J gene: TRBJ2-5
clone size: NA
V gene: TRBV2
D gene: NA
CDR3 DNA: TGTGCCAGCGGGGCAGTTCAAGAGACCCAGTACTTC
CDR3 protein: CASGAVQETQYF

J gene: TRBJ2-7
clone size: once
V gene: TRBV30
D gene: NA
CDR3 DNA: TGTGCCTGGAGTGCAGGGGGGTACGAGCAGTACTTC
CDR3 protein: CAWSAGGYEQYF

J gene: TRBJ2-7
clone size: NA
V gene: TRBV30
D gene: NA
CDR3 DNA: TGTGCCTGGAGTCGGGGGACAGACATTTCCGAGCAGTACTTC
CDR3 protein: CAWSRGTDISEQYF

J gene: TRBJ2-7
clone size: NA
V gene: TRBV7-3
D gene: NA
CDR3 DNA: TGTGCCAGCAGCCCCCGAGGCGGGGTTGAGCAGTACTTC
CDR3 protein: CASSPRGGVEQYF

J gene: TRBJ1-6
clone size: NA
V gene: TRBV6-2/TRBV6-3
D gene: TRBD1
CDR3 DNA: TGTGCCAGCAGTCGGGGACAGGGGGTGAGCTCCTATAATTCACCCCTCCACTTT
CDR3 protein: CASSRGQGVSSYNSPLHF

J gene: TRBJ2-7
clone size: NA
V gene: TRBV6-5
D gene: NA
CDR3 DNA: TGTGCCAGCAACCCGATTGTAGCAAGCTACGAGCAGTACTTC
CDR3 protein: CASNPIVASYEQYF